The rows below give T cell receptor beta chains drawn from one sample of a study of Ad26.COV2.S vaccination and SARS-CoV-2 variants. Libraries were prepared by immunoSEQ multiplex PCR; TCRdb keeps only in-frame clonotypes and omits some of them. Of approximately 420,000 clones listed, more than 85% are singletons. The material was peripheral blood, obtained in a trial of Ad26.COV2.S vaccine versus placebo. Receptor source: a person between 18 and 65 years old who received the Ad26.COV2.S COVID-19 vaccine or a placebo. CDR3s leave out the opening cysteine and the closing phenylalanine or tryptophan.

v_gene	CDR3aa
TRBV19	ASSAGTGGDEKLF
TRBV5-1	ASSRQGSSGNTIY
TRBV5-4	ASSPGGAYNSPLH
TRBV19	ASSIGRNTGELF
TRBV4-3	ASSHPGVHYGYT
TRBV18	ASSAIIIGYTGELF
TRBV5-4	ASRKDRANTGELF
TRBV2	ASRFSAAFIDTQY
TRBV7-8	ASSPMTSLNYGYT
TRBV7-6	ASSRGGSYNEQF
TRBV3-1/TRBV3-2	ASSQDRATQETQY
TRBV4-2	ASSQFWQGNEKLF
TRBV4-1	ASSQDPALDIYEQY
TRBV6-6	ASRSGNEKLF
TRBV5-1	ASSLGGPDEKLF
TRBV6-5	ATKPLSSGNTIY
TRBV3-1/TRBV3-2	ASSPGGPPGNTIY
TRBV10-3	AIPHPTGSGYT
TRBV19	ASSMLASNQPQH
TRBV19	ASSIGHKGYT
TRBV7-7	ASSLNEGGEQY
TRBV6-2/TRBV6-3	ASSYLSGLHEQTQY
TRBV4-3	ASSQALGTGGGELF
TRBV5-5	ASSLSGDSYNSPLH
TRBV7-6	ASSLEGGGPPTDTQY
TRBV19	ASTWAANEKLF
TRBV5-4	ASSLPTGGGRETQY
TRBV5-1	ASSPWWLAEETQY